This T cell receptor (beta chain) derives from a study of T cell responses to AZD1222 COVID-19 vaccine. Turning to the study itself: Samples with a second dose at about 4 or about 12 weeks were pooled together.

Measured with immunoSEQ multiplex PCR; TCRdb has only the in-frame clones, and not every one. The data contain about 140,000 clones, approximately 84% of them singletons. The sample here was peripheral blood, taken on day 0 of AZD1222 vaccination. This receptor was taken from an adult in good health.

The CDR3 nucleotides are TGCGCCAGCAGCTTGGCGGTGAACACTGAAGCTTTCTTT. This codes for CASSLAVNTEAFF. The chain recombines TRBV5-1 with TRBJ1-1, with D unclear. The V end was cut by 0 bases, the J end by 0 bases, with 3 bases between. There are 13 residues in the CDR3. Germline CDR1 SGHRS, CDR2 YFSETQ.